The entry that follows covers one T cell receptor (beta chain) sequence. V lost 4 bases, J lost 1 base, and 16 bases lay in between. Germline V lookup: CDR1 GTSNPN, CDR2 SVGIG (reference sequence). This CDR3 has 15 residues. This entry is derived from a study of blood T cell repertoires in COVID-19. Background on the study: Samples taken during acute and convalescent COVID-19 were collected in the United States, Italy and Spain. In each case, the material was cDNA or gDNA derived from T cells, B-cell-depleted T cells, or PBMCs.

Original methodology: Reference gene primer amplification gave nucleated cell count estimates. Clones were sequenced by immunoSEQ multiplex PCR, and TCRdb holds only the in-frame ones, with some missing. Clone size and the V and J calls come from that table; the DNA yielded D and trimming. The sample consists of about 140,000 clones, about 80% of them appearing once. Sequenced: peripheral blood. This clonotype was sampled from a man aged 45 to 65 with acute or convalescent COVID-19. The chain carries TRBV30 and TRBJ1-1; D might be TRBD1 (6 bases). The CDR3 is CAWTVGVRGNTEAFF. CDR3 sequence (DNA): TGTGCCTGGACGGTAGGGGTCAGGGGGAACACTGAAGCTTTCTTT.